This entry is about one T cell receptor beta chain. The antigen is not known. This entry belongs to a study of T cells in Graves' hyperthyroidism and ophthalmopathy. Study-wide context: Peripheral blood sampling occurred at initial diagnosis, before any treatment.

The V end was cut by 4 bases, the J end by 4 bases, with 21 bases between. Germline values: CDR1 SGDLS, CDR2 YYNGEE. This CDR3 comprises 17 residues. Regarding the study as a whole: Blood also carried most thyroid clonotypes expanded above 0.001. Ophthalmopathy was told apart from stable hyperthyroidism by a 13 V-J model.

Amplified regions were TCR beta CDR3 sequences from RNA transcripts. When the TCR CDR3 underwent first-round RT-PCR, the HTBI primer set was used. MiXCR was run by TCRdb on the multiplex PCR reads, yielding one entry per CDR3 protein. Here the sample spans 380,000 or so distinct CDR3 sequences, less than 15% being singletons. V is TRBV9 and J is TRBJ1-3, with D possibly being TRBD1 (5 bases). The sequence came from a man aged 30 to 39 with Graves' hyperthyroidism that later progressed to Graves' ophthalmopathy. The sample taken for sequencing was blood. The CDR3 here is CASSRTGGDLAGNTIYF. The DNA of the CDR3 is TGTGCCAGCAGCCGCACCGGGGGGGACCTGGCAGGAAACACCATATATTTT.